Below, 17 T cell receptor beta chains from the same sample are listed, as sequenced in a study of lymphopenia after photon versus proton radiotherapy. TCRdb keeps only in-frame clones here, not all; method: immunoSEQ multiplex PCR. The data show about 42,000 clones, around 86% seen once. This sample comprised peripheral blood, obtained from a patient treated with proton-based radiotherapy. The receptor source for this set is a woman in her seventies with pancreatic cancer.

This clone occurred once. V and J are TRBV2 and TRBJ1-4; D is uncertain. Germline CDR1 is SNHLY and CDR2 is FYNNEI. This CDR3 is built from 18 residues. With 4 bases removed from V and 4 bases from J, the gap between germline ends came to 22 bases. The DNA for the CDR3 is TGTGCCAGCAGTGGTGCTCCCCAGGTCGGGAACTTTAATGAAAAACTGTTTTTT. Protein product: CASSGAPQVGNFNEKLFF.

This chain uses TRBV29-1 with TRBJ1-2, with 8 nucleotides matching TRBD1. Trimming at V came to 8 bases and at J to 5 bases, leaving 19 bases not matched to a gene. The CDR3 runs to 16 residues. Germline loops: CDR1 SQVTM, CDR2 ANQGSEA. The CDR3 spells CSITVKQGDRGYGYTF. For the CDR3, the DNA is TGCAGCATTACGGTAAAACAGGGGGACCGGGGGTATGGCTACACCTTC.

The V and J genes are TRBV6-6 and TRBJ2-7; D unresolved. V gave up 7 bases and J gave up 5 bases, with 12 bases separating them. The CDR3 contains 12 residues. Germline loops: CDR1 MNHNY, CDR2 SVGAGI (reference sequence). The CDR3 protein is CASTNTVDEQYF. CDR3 sequence (DNA): TGTGCCAGCACCAATACCGTGGACGAGCAGTACTTC.

J is TRBJ2-5 and V is TRBV9; TRBD2 matches 13 bases. Trimming cost V 3 bases and J 4 bases; bases outside gene matches: 3. This CDR3 is 15 amino acids long. Germline V gene sequence: CDR1 SGDLS, CDR2 YYNGEE. The CDR3 DNA reads TGTGCCAGCAGCGAGGGACTAGCGGGAAGAGAGACCCAGTACTTC. Amino acids: CASSEGLAGRETQYF.

The rearrangement uses TRBV19 and TRBJ2-5; TRBD2 might be the D (6 bases). Germline CDR1 reads LNHDA; CDR2 reads SQIVND (reference sequence). This CDR3 region has 15 residues. The V gene lost 4 bases and the J gene lost 4 bases, with 16 bases spanning the gap. The CDR3 is CASSRGAGRGETQYF. Here the CDR3 DNA reads TGTGCCAGTAGTAGAGGCGCGGGGCGGGGAGAGACCCAGTACTTC. The full variable domain, rest sourced from reference TRBV19 and TRBJ2-5, is DGGITQSPKYLFRKEGQNVTLSCEQNLNHDAMYWYRQDPGQGLRLIYYSQIVNDFQKGDIAEGYSVSREKKESFPLTVTSAQKNPTAFYLCASSRGAGRGETQYFGPGTRLLVL.

In its sample, this clone was seen once. The chain employs TRBV28 and TRBJ1-1; D is uncertain. Trimming shortened V by 11 bases and J by 3 bases, and 19 bases separated the two germline ends. The CDR3 consists of 14 residues. The germline V gene has CDR1 MDHEN and CDR2 SYDVKM. In DNA form, the CDR3 reads TGTGCCGTTACTTTTTCCGCAGCCTACACTGAAGCTTTCTTT. It yields the protein CAVTFSAAYTEAFF.

The gene calls are TRBV15 and TRBJ1-2; D is possibly TRBD1 (6 bases). This CDR3 has 15 residues. The germline gives CDR1 LNHNV, CDR2 YYDKDF (reference sequence). V lost 0 bases, J lost 6 bases, and 14 bases lay in between. The CDR3, as DNA: TGTGCCACCAGCAGAGATTACAGGGAGAAAGATGGCTACACCTTC. Translation: CATSRDYREKDGYTF.

This rearrangement joins TRBV19 to TRBJ2-2; D remains ambiguous. Per the germline V gene, CDR1 is LNHDA and CDR2 is SQIVND (reference sequence). The CDR3 contains 16 residues. V was shortened by 6 bases and J by 2 bases, with 16 bases between the two germline ends. The CDR3 reads CASSFSKGQNTGELFF. The CDR3 DNA follows: TGTGCCAGTAGCTTTTCAAAGGGTCAAAACACCGGGGAGCTGTTTTTT.

The chain recombines TRBV27 with TRBJ1-1; no clear D. Trimming left V 3 bases short and J 1 base short, with 6 bases between. Germline V gene sequence: CDR1 MNHEY, CDR2 SMNVEV (reference sequence). The CDR3 runs 13 residues. CDR3 region: CASSFGGNTEAFF. The CDR3 nucleotides read TGTGCCAGCAGTTTTGGTGGGAACACTGAAGCTTTCTTT.

The chain has TRBV6-8 and TRBJ1-1, with 11 positions matching TRBD1. Trimming at V came to 6 bases and at J to 7 bases, leaving 13 bases not matched to a gene. Germline lookup yields CDR1 MNHGY and CDR2 SAAAGT. This CDR3 contains 16 residues. The CDR3 protein is CASRKMPGQGELEAFF. The CDR3 DNA reads as TGTGCCAGCAGAAAGATGCCGGGACAGGGGGAACTTGAAGCTTTCTTT.

This chain uses TRBV14 with TRBJ2-3, with D unresolved. Germline V lookup: CDR1 SGHDN, CDR2 FVKESK. The CDR3 runs 13 residues. V lost 0 bases, J lost 3 bases, and 4 bases lay in between. CDR3 DNA: TGTGCCAGCAGCCAAGATTTAACAGATACGCAGTATTTT. Its translation is CASSQDLTDTQYF.

This chain joins TRBV4-2 and TRBJ2-3; D unresolved. V gave up 1 base and J gave up 0 bases, with 8 bases separating them. The V gene's germline CDR1 is LGHNA and CDR2 YNFKEQ. CDR3 size: 15 residues. CDR3 coding DNA: TGTGCCAGCAGCCAAGGTGGAGCTAGCACAGATACGCAGTATTTT. It codes for CASSQGGASTDTQYF.

The rearrangement joins TRBV11-3 to TRBJ2-2; D is unresolved. With 5 bases removed from V and 7 bases from J, the gap between germline ends came to 8 bases. The germline V gene encodes CDR1 SGHNT and CDR2 YENEEA. This CDR3 spans 12 amino acids. This chain's CDR3 is CASSPFIGELFF. In DNA, the CDR3 is TGTGCCAGCAGCCCCTTTATCGGGGAGCTGTTTTTT.

This rearrangement joins TRBV11-1 to TRBJ2-5; TRBD2 matches 10 bases. The CDR3 consists of 18 residues. Germline-derived CDR1 and CDR2 are SGHAT and FQDESV (reference sequence). The J segment lost 2 bases and the V segment lost 4 bases, leaving 13 bases of the junction unmatched. The CDR3 region has the DNA TGTGCCAGCAGCTCCGGGACTAGCGCCCTCTGGTCGCAAGAGACCCAGTACTTC. As protein: CASSSGTSALWSQETQYF.

The sample holds one count of this clone. The junction differs from germline at one of its ends, possibly a read error. The chain uses TRBV7-7 and TRBJ2-5, with 13 positions matching TRBD2. Germline V gene data show CDR1 as SSHAT and CDR2 as FNYEAQ (reference sequence). CDR3 length: 14 amino acids. The DNA of the CDR3 is TGTGCTAGCAGCTTGGGGACTAGCGGGGAAACCCAGTACTTC. It specifies CASSLGTSGETQYF.

The chain links TRBV11-2 to TRBJ1-1; D possibly corresponds to TRBD1 (5 bases). Germline CDR1 reads SGHAT; CDR2 reads FQNNGV. This CDR3 has 15 amino acids. V was cut by 1 base and J by 6 bases, with 15 bases left in between. The CDR3 DNA reads TGTGCCAGCAGCTTAGGGGCAGGGAGTATGGCTGAAGCTTTCTTT. It translates to CASSLGAGSMAEAFF. Full variable domain (outside the CDR3, taken from reference TRBV11-2 and TRBJ1-1): EAGVAQSPRYKIIEKRQSVAFWCNPISGHATLYWYQQILGQGPKLLIQFQNNGVVDDSQLPKDRFSAERLKGVDSTLKIQPAKLEDSAVYLCASSLGAGSMAEAFFGQGTRLTVV.

In its sample, this clone was seen a few times. V is TRBV18 and J is TRBJ1-6; 7 bases agree with TRBD1. V shed 6 bases, J shed 6 bases, and the junction held 8 bases outside the gene matches. Germline loops: CDR1 KGHSH, CDR2 LQKENI. CDR3 length equals 15 residues. The CDR3 coding sequence is TGTGCCAGCTCGTCCGCAGGGGGATCTAATTCACCCCTCCACTTT. This sequence encodes CASSSAGGSNSPLHF.